The TCR beta chain under discussion was sequenced for a study of patients and donors after allogeneic stem cell transplantation. This clonotype was observed a few times. TCRdb recomputed calls from the RT-PCR reads with MiXCR, one row per CDR3 protein. The repertoire includes 400,000 to 500,000 distinct CDR3 sequences, more than 15% of them detected once, and less than 8.5% sits in the top ten. Germline V gene data show CDR1 as DFQATT and CDR2 as SNEGSKA (reference sequence). The germline V and J ends were trimmed by 3 bases and 0 bases, with 11 bases remaining between them. This CDR3 is built from 14 residues.

The chain combines TRBV20-1 with TRBJ1-1; D not resolved. Sequences were obtained from blood, either unsorted or a sorted T cell fraction (not recorded which). The clonotype was recovered from a human donor who was either an allogeneic HSCT recipient or a stem cell or donor lymphocyte infusion donor (not recorded which). It is not recorded whose cells these are; they may come from a transplant donor. CDR3 region: CSASGGRMNTEAFF. The CDR3 bases are TGCAGTGCTAGTGGAGGGCGCATGAACACTGAAGCTTTCTTT.